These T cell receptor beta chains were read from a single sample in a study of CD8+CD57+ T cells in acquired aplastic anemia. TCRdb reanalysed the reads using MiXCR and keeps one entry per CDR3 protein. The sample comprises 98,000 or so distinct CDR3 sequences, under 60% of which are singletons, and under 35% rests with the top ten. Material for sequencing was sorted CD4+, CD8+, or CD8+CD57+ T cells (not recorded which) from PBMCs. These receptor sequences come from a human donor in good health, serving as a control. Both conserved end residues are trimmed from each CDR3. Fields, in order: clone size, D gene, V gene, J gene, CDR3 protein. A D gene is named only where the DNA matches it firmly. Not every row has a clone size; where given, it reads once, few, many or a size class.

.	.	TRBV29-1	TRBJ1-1	SVERAGSNTEAF
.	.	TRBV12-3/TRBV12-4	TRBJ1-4	ASSPSWEKLF
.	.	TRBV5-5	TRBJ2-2	ASSLISTRGGELF
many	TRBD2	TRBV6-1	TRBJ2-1	ASSDSGGADNEQF
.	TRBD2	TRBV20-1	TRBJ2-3	SASSGGIPDTQY
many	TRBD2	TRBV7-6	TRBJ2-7	ASSFQRLAGADEQY
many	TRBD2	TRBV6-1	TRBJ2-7	ASSLLAGVSYEQY
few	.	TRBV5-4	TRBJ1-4	ASTIGGEMGEKLF
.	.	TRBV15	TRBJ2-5	ATSSVYQENQETQY
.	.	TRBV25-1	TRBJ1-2	ASSSGGGYYGYT
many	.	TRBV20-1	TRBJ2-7	SARAQGMAYEQY
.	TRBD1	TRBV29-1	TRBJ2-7	SVEGGSGQGTYGQY
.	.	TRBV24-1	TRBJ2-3	ATSDLWQPDTQY
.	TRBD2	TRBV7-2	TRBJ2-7	ASSLIAGEFYEQY